These T cell receptor beta chains were read from a single sample in a study of tumor and adjacent non-tumor tissue in lung cancer. TCRdb passed the multiplex PCR reads through MiXCR, listing each CDR3 protein once. The sample includes about 90,000 distinct CDR3 sequences, around three quarters of them seen just once. Sequenced: distant non-tumor lung tissue. These TCRs come from a woman between 45 and 60 years old with non-small cell lung cancer. Both conserved end residues are part of each CDR3. The D gene is left open where the match is weak. For some rows the clone size is stated as once, few or many, or as a class when expanded; others skip it.

cdr3_nt: TGTGCCAGCAGCGTGTCACCAGGGGCCCAAGAGACCCAGTACTTC
cdr3_aa: CASSVSPGAQETQYF
v_call: TRBV9
clone_size: .
j_call: TRBJ2-5
d_call: .

cdr3_nt: TGTGCCAGCAGTGCCGGGATAGGGCTTACGGGGGAGTTGTTTTTT
cdr3_aa: CASSAGIGLTGELFF
v_call: TRBV12-3/TRBV12-4
clone_size: .
j_call: TRBJ2-2
d_call: .

cdr3_nt: TGTGCCGGCAGCCAAGAATTGACAATGGGGGACTACACCTTC
cdr3_aa: CAGSQELTMGDYTF
v_call: TRBV4-2
clone_size: .
j_call: TRBJ1-2
d_call: .

cdr3_nt: TGCGGCGTTGAAAGCCTTAGCGATGAGCAGTTCTTC
cdr3_aa: CGVESLSDEQFF
v_call: TRBV29-1
clone_size: .
j_call: TRBJ2-1
d_call: .

cdr3_nt: TGTTCCAGCTCCATCCTGAGCTATGGCTACACCTTC
cdr3_aa: CSSSILSYGYTF
v_call: TRBV6-5
clone_size: .
j_call: TRBJ1-2
d_call: .

cdr3_nt: TGTGTCAGCAGTCTCGATGTACTAGCGTCGCGCTACAATGAGCAGTTCTTC
cdr3_aa: CVSSLDVLASRYNEQFF
v_call: TRBV12-3/TRBV12-4
clone_size: once
j_call: TRBJ2-1
d_call: TRBD2

cdr3_nt: TGTGCCAGCAGCTTGGGGGACGAGCAGTACTTC
cdr3_aa: CASSLGDEQYF
v_call: TRBV7-9
clone_size: .
j_call: TRBJ2-7
d_call: .

cdr3_nt: TGCGCCAGCAGCCGTACCCCAGCGGGAGGTACCTATAATGACCAGTTCTTC
cdr3_aa: CASSRTPAGGTYNDQFF
v_call: TRBV4-1
clone_size: .
j_call: TRBJ2-1
d_call: TRBD2

cdr3_nt: TGTGCCAGCATTAACCAGGACAGCTCCTACAATGAGCAGCTCTTC
cdr3_aa: CASINQDSSYNEQLF
v_call: TRBV11-3
clone_size: .
j_call: TRBJ2-1
d_call: .

cdr3_nt: TGTGCTAGTGGTTTGGTAAGGGCAGGGCGCGGGCGCGAGCAGTTCTTC
cdr3_aa: CASGLVRAGRGREQFF
v_call: TRBV12-5
clone_size: .
j_call: TRBJ2-1
d_call: .

cdr3_nt: TGCAGCTGTACTACCGGGACAGGGGGGTACAATGAGCAATCCTTC
cdr3_aa: CSCTTGTGGYNEQSF
v_call: TRBV29-1
clone_size: .
j_call: TRBJ2-1
d_call: TRBD1

cdr3_nt: TGTGCCAGCAGTCGGATTAGCGCTACCGGGGAGCTGTTTTTT
cdr3_aa: CASSRISATGELFF
v_call: TRBV28
clone_size: .
j_call: TRBJ2-2
d_call: .

cdr3_nt: TGTGCCGGCAGTCCGGGCCCAGCTCAGGAGACCCTGTACTTC
cdr3_aa: CAGSPGPAQETLYF
v_call: TRBV12-3/TRBV12-4
clone_size: .
j_call: TRBJ2-5
d_call: .

cdr3_nt: TGTGCCACCAGCGCTCACCTAAATACGCAGTATTTT
cdr3_aa: CATSAHLNTQYF
v_call: TRBV15
clone_size: .
j_call: TRBJ2-3
d_call: .

cdr3_nt: TGTGCCAGCAGTGAACCCGCATTAGGGGGCGGGGAGCTGTTTTTT
cdr3_aa: CASSEPALGGGELFF
v_call: TRBV6-1
clone_size: .
j_call: TRBJ2-2
d_call: .

cdr3_nt: TGTGCCAGCAGCTTGTGTGGCAAGGTGGATGAGCAGTTCTTC
cdr3_aa: CASSLCGKVDEQFF
v_call: TRBV5-4
clone_size: .
j_call: TRBJ2-1
d_call: .

cdr3_nt: TGTGCCAGCTCACCACCAGCGACAGGGTGGTACACTGAAGCTTTCTTT
cdr3_aa: CASSPPATGWYTEAFF
v_call: TRBV18
clone_size: few
j_call: TRBJ1-1
d_call: TRBD1

cdr3_nt: TGTACCAGCAGTCGTCTTCGACACAGGCTAACCGGGGAGCTGTTTTTT
cdr3_aa: CTSSRLRHRLTGELFF
v_call: TRBV6-2/TRBV6-3
clone_size: .
j_call: TRBJ2-2
d_call: .

cdr3_nt: TGCGCTAGCAGCCAAGAGCCACCGACAGGGACTTTTAAGTATGGCTACACCTTC
cdr3_aa: CASSQEPPTGTFKYGYTF
v_call: TRBV4-1
clone_size: .
j_call: TRBJ1-2
d_call: TRBD1

cdr3_nt: TGTGCCAGCAGTACCCGTGGCGTTCCGCGGGGCTACTACGGGCAGTACTTC
cdr3_aa: CASSTRGVPRGYYGQYF
v_call: TRBV6-5
clone_size: .
j_call: TRBJ2-7
d_call: .

cdr3_nt: TGTGCCAGCATAGCTAGCGGGGCTAGCTCAAATACGCAGTATTTT
cdr3_aa: CASIASGASSNTQYF
v_call: TRBV28
clone_size: .
j_call: TRBJ2-3
d_call: TRBD2

cdr3_nt: TGTGCCATCAGCTTAGATAGGACAGAGACAAATGAGCAGTTCTTC
cdr3_aa: CAISLDRTETNEQFF
v_call: TRBV11-3
clone_size: .
j_call: TRBJ2-1
d_call: .

cdr3_nt: TGCGCCAGCAGCTTGGTAATTCTCGGGACAATCCCCTACGAGCAGCACTTC
cdr3_aa: CASSLVILGTIPYEQHF
v_call: TRBV5-1
clone_size: .
j_call: TRBJ2-7
d_call: .

cdr3_nt: TGTGCCAGTAGTAGAGGTAGGAGTGAGCAGTTCTTC
cdr3_aa: CASSRGRSEQFF
v_call: TRBV19
clone_size: .
j_call: TRBJ2-1
d_call: .

cdr3_nt: TGTGCCAGCAGTTTAGGGCAGGACAGCACGAACTCCTACGAGCAGTACTTC
cdr3_aa: CASSLGQDSTNSYEQYF
v_call: TRBV28
clone_size: .
j_call: TRBJ2-7
d_call: .

cdr3_nt: TGTGCCAGCAGCTTAGATTATCTAGCGGGAGCTCCCAGGTGGAGTGGGCAATTCTTC
cdr3_aa: CASSLDYLAGAPRWSGQFF
v_call: TRBV11-2
clone_size: .
j_call: TRBJ2-1
d_call: TRBD2

cdr3_nt: TGTACCAGCAGCCCCTTCGTAGGGGACGAGTTCTATGGCTACACCTTC
cdr3_aa: CTSSPFVGDEFYGYTF
v_call: TRBV7-8
clone_size: .
j_call: TRBJ1-2
d_call: .

cdr3_nt: TGTGAGAGCAGCCAAGTGTACCGCGAGCAGTACTTC
cdr3_aa: CESSQVYREQYF
v_call: TRBV14
clone_size: .
j_call: TRBJ2-7
d_call: .

cdr3_nt: TGTGCCAGCCGTTTAGGGACGCCCCATGCCAAAAACATTCAGTACTTC
cdr3_aa: CASRLGTPHAKNIQYF
v_call: TRBV12-3/TRBV12-4
clone_size: .
j_call: TRBJ2-4
d_call: .

cdr3_nt: TGTGCCAGCAGCGATACCCGGGTCAGGTATAATTCACCTCTCCACTTT
cdr3_aa: CASSDTRVRYNSPLHF
v_call: TRBV5-5
clone_size: .
j_call: TRBJ1-6
d_call: .

cdr3_nt: TGTGCCAGCGGCACCTGGATAGGGCGCACCTACGAGCAGTACTTC
cdr3_aa: CASGTWIGRTYEQYF
v_call: TRBV11-2
clone_size: .
j_call: TRBJ2-7
d_call: .

cdr3_nt: TGTGCCAGCAGCCATTACCGGACTGGGATCTACGAGCAGTACTTC
cdr3_aa: CASSHYRTGIYEQYF
v_call: TRBV4-2
clone_size: few
j_call: TRBJ2-7
d_call: .

cdr3_nt: TGCAGCGTTGCTCAGGGCGTAGACGATGAGCAGTTCTTC
cdr3_aa: CSVAQGVDDEQFF
v_call: TRBV29-1
clone_size: .
j_call: TRBJ2-1
d_call: .

cdr3_nt: TGTGCCAGCAGCTTAGAACAGATCTACGAGCAGTACTTC
cdr3_aa: CASSLEQIYEQYF
v_call: TRBV7-9
clone_size: many
j_call: TRBJ2-7
d_call: .

cdr3_nt: TGCGCCAGCAGCCAAGAAGGACAGACAGAAGGGACCCTGTACTTC
cdr3_aa: CASSQEGQTEGTLYF
v_call: TRBV4-1
clone_size: .
j_call: TRBJ2-5
d_call: .

cdr3_nt: TGTGCCAGTTTAAATCCGGGAGGAGGAGATACGCAGTATTTT
cdr3_aa: CASLNPGGGDTQYF
v_call: TRBV6-1
clone_size: .
j_call: TRBJ2-3
d_call: TRBD2

cdr3_nt: TGCACCAGCAGTGTGTCGGGGGCCGGGGAGCTGTTTTTT
cdr3_aa: CTSSVSGAGELFF
v_call: TRBV10-1
clone_size: .
j_call: TRBJ2-2
d_call: .

cdr3_nt: TGTGCCAGCAGCCAAGAGCTCACTAGCATTCAGCCCCACCATTTT
cdr3_aa: CASSQELTSIQPHHF
v_call: TRBV4-2
clone_size: .
j_call: TRBJ1-5
d_call: .

cdr3_nt: TGTGCCGACAGTCCCCCGCGGCCTGGAGCGGCAGATACGCAGTATTTT
cdr3_aa: CADSPPRPGAADTQYF
v_call: TRBV6-5
clone_size: once
j_call: TRBJ2-3
d_call: .

cdr3_nt: TGTGCCTTCAGTGATTTCCTGGCCAGTGAAGCTTTCTTT
cdr3_aa: CAFSDFLASEAFF
v_call: TRBV10-3
clone_size: .
j_call: TRBJ1-1
d_call: .

cdr3_nt: TGCGCCAGCAGCCAAATCGTGGGCTCCTACTATGGCTACATCTTC
cdr3_aa: CASSQIVGSYYGYIF
v_call: TRBV4-1
clone_size: .
j_call: TRBJ1-2
d_call: .

cdr3_nt: TGTGCCAGCAGTATCACCTTGACGGGGGGTTCTGGAGACACCATATATTTT
cdr3_aa: CASSITLTGGSGDTIYF
v_call: TRBV6-5
clone_size: once
j_call: TRBJ1-3
d_call: .

cdr3_nt: TGCAGCAGTAGCCAAGGGATTCTAGGGACAGGGGCTTTTGGGATCACAGATACGCAGTATTTT
cdr3_aa: CSSSQGILGTGAFGITDTQYF
v_call: TRBV4-1
clone_size: .
j_call: TRBJ2-3
d_call: TRBD1

cdr3_nt: TGTGCCAGCAGCCAAGATCCCAGGGGGTTTTTAAATTCACCCCTCCACTTT
cdr3_aa: CASSQDPRGFLNSPLHF
v_call: TRBV14
clone_size: many
j_call: TRBJ1-6
d_call: TRBD1

cdr3_nt: TGCATCGTTGAACTGTCCGGGACCTCCTACAATGAGCAGTTCTTT
cdr3_aa: CIVELSGTSYNEQFF
v_call: TRBV29-1
clone_size: .
j_call: TRBJ2-1
d_call: .

cdr3_nt: TGTGCCAGCAGTCTACAGAGCCACGAGACCCAGTACTTC
cdr3_aa: CASSLQSHETQYF
v_call: TRBV6-1
clone_size: .
j_call: TRBJ2-5
d_call: .

cdr3_nt: TGCGCCAGGAGCCAAGGGGACATGGTCAATCAGCCCCAGCATTTT
cdr3_aa: CARSQGDMVNQPQHF
v_call: TRBV4-1
clone_size: .
j_call: TRBJ1-5
d_call: .

cdr3_nt: TGCAGCTTCAGGGACATCTTCAATCAAAAACTGTTTTTT
cdr3_aa: CSFRDIFNQKLFF
v_call: TRBV29-1
clone_size: .
j_call: TRBJ1-4
d_call: .

cdr3_nt: TGCAGCGTTGAAGATGGATTTAGCGAAGAGACCCAGTACTTC
cdr3_aa: CSVEDGFSEETQYF
v_call: TRBV29-1
clone_size: .
j_call: TRBJ2-5
d_call: .

cdr3_nt: TGCGCCAGCAGCCTGACTGACAGTGCCTACGAGCAGTACTTC
cdr3_aa: CASSLTDSAYEQYF
v_call: TRBV11-2
clone_size: few
j_call: TRBJ2-7
d_call: .

cdr3_nt: TGTGCCAGCAGTAACCGGGACAGATCCTACAGTGAGCACTTCTTC
cdr3_aa: CASSNRDRSYSEHFF
v_call: TRBV11-3
clone_size: few
j_call: TRBJ2-1
d_call: TRBD1

cdr3_nt: TGCAGTGCTAGAGGAGGACAGTTGACCTGTGGCTACACCTTC
cdr3_aa: CSARGGQLTCGYTF
v_call: TRBV20-1
clone_size: .
j_call: TRBJ1-2
d_call: .

cdr3_nt: TGTGCCAGCAGTACTAGCGGGAGACCCAATGAGCAGTTCTTC
cdr3_aa: CASSTSGRPNEQFF
v_call: TRBV6-5
clone_size: many
j_call: TRBJ2-1
d_call: TRBD2

cdr3_nt: TGTGCCAGCATTGGTCTATCGACCAGCTCCTACAATGAGCAGTTCTTC
cdr3_aa: CASIGLSTSSYNEQFF
v_call: TRBV28
clone_size: .
j_call: TRBJ2-1
d_call: .

cdr3_nt: TGTGCCAGCAGTCCTCGGACAGGGGGAGGAGGCGTGGGCGGTCAGCCCCAGTATTTT
cdr3_aa: CASSPRTGGGGVGGQPQYF
v_call: TRBV12-3/TRBV12-4
clone_size: .
j_call: TRBJ2-3
d_call: TRBD1